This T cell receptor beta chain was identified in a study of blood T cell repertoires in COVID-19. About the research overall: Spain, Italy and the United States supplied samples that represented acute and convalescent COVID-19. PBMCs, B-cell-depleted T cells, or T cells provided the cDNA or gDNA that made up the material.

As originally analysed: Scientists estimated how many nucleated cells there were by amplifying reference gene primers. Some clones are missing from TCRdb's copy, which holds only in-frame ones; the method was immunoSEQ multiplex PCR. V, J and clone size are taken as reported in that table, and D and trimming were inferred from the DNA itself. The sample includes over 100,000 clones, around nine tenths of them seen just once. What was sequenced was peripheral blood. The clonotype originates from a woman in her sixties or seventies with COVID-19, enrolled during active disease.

The CDR3 protein is CASSERGDYGYTF. Written as DNA, the CDR3 is TGTGCCAGCAGTGAACGGGGGGACTATGGCTACACCTTC. V usage is TRBV2 and J usage is TRBJ1-2; tentative D call: TRBD1 (5 bases). Germline V gene sequence: CDR1 SNHLY, CDR2 FYNNEI. The CDR3 consists of 13 residues. V gave up 2 bases and J gave up 3 bases, with 7 bases separating them.